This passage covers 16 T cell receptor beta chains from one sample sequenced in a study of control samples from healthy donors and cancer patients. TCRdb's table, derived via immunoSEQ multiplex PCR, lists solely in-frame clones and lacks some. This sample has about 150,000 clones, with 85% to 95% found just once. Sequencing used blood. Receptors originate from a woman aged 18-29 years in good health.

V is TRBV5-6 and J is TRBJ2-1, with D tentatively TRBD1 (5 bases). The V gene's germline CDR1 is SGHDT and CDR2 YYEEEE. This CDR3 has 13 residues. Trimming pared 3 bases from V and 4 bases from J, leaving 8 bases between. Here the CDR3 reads CASSSTAYNEQFF. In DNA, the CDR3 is TGTGCCAGCAGCTCGACAGCTTACAATGAGCAGTTCTTC.

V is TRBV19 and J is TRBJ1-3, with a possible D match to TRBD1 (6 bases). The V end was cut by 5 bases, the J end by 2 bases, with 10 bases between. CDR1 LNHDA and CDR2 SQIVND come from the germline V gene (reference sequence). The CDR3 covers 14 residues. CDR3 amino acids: CASSASGAGNTIYF. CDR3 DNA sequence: TGTGCCAGTAGTGCCTCAGGGGCTGGAAACACCATATATTTT. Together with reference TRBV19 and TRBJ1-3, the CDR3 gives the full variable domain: DGGITQSPKYLFRKEGQNVTLSCEQNLNHDAMYWYRQDPGQGLRLIYYSQIVNDFQKGDIAEGYSVSREKKESFPLTVTSAQKNPTAFYLCASSASGAGNTIYFGEGSWLTVV.

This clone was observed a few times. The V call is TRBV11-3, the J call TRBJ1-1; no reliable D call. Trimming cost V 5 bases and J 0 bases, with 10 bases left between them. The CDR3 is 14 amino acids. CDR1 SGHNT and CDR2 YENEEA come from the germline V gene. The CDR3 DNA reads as TGTGCCAGCAGCAGGTTTAATGTGAACACTGAAGCTTTCTTT. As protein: CASSRFNVNTEAFF.

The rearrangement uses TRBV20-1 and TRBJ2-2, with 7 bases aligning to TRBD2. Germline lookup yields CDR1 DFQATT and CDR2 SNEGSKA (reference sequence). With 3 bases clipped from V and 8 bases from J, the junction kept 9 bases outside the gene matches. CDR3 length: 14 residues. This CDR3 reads CSASGPGGTGELFF. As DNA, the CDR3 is TGCAGTGCTAGTGGGCCGGGAGGAACGGGGGAGCTGTTTTTT.

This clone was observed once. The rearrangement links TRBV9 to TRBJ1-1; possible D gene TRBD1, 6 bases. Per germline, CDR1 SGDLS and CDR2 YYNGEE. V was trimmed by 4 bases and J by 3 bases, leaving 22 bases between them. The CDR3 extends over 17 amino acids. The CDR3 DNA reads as TGTGCCAGCAGCTCCCCCCGGGACACCCTTAGTGACACTGAAGCTTTCTTT. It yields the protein CASSSPRDTLSDTEAFF.

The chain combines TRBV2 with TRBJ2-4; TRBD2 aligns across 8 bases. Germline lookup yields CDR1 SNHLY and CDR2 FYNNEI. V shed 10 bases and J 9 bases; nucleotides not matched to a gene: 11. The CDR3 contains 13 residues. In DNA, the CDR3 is TGTGCCAACCGGCAAAGCGGGAGTATCATTCAGTACTTC. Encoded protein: CANRQSGSIIQYF. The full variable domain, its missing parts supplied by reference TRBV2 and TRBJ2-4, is EPEVTQTPSHQVTQMGQEVILRCVPISNHLYFYWYRQILGQKVEFLVSFYNNEISEKSEIFDDQFSVERPDGSNFTLKIRSTKLEDSAMYFCANRQSGSIIQYFGAGTRLSVL.

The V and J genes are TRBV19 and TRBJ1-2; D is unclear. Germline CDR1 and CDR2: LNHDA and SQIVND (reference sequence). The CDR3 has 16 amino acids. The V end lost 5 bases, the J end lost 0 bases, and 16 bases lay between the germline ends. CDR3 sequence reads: CASSSDRRLANYGYTF. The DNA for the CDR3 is TGTGCCAGTAGTTCCGACCGCCGGTTAGCTAACTATGGCTACACCTTC.

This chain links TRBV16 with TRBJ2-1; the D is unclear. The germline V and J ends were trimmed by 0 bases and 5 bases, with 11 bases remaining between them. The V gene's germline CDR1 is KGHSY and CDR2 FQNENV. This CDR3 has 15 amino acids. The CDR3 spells CASSQSGNRNNEQFF. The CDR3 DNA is TGTGCCAGCAGCCAATCAGGGAATCGGAACAATGAGCAGTTCTTC.

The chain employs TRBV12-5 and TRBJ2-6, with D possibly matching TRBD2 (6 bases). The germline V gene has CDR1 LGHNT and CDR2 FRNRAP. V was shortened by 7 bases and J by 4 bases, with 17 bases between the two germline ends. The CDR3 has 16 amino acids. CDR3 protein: CASARGTGLGANVLTF. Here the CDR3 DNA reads TGTGCTAGTGCCCGCGGGACCGGCTTAGGGGCCAACGTCCTGACTTTC.

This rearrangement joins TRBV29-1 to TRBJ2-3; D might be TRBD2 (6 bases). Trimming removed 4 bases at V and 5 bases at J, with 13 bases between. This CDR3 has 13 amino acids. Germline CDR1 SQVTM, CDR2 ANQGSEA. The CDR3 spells CSVVGGSEDTQYF. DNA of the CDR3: TGCAGCGTTGTGGGGGGTAGTGAAGATACGCAGTATTTT.

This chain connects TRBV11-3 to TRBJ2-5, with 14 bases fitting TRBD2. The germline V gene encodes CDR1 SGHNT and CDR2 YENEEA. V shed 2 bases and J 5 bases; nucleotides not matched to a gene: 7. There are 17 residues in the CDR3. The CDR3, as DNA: TGTGCCAGCAGCTTACGGGGGACTAGCGGGAGTTGGGAGACCCAGTACTTC. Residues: CASSLRGTSGSWETQYF.

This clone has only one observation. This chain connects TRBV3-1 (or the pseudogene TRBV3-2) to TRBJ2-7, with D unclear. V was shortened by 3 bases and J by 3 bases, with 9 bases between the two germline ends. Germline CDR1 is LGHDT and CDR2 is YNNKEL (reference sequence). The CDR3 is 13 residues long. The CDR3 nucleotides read TGTGCCAGCAGCCATATGTCAGGCTACGAGCAGTACTTC. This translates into CASSHMSGYEQYF.

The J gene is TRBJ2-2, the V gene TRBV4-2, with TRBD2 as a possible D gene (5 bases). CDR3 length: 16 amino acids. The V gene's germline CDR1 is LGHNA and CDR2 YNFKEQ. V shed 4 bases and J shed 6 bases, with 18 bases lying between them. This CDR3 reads CASSPHEGGEAGELFF. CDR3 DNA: TGTGCCAGCAGCCCCCACGAGGGTGGGGAAGCCGGGGAGCTGTTTTTT.

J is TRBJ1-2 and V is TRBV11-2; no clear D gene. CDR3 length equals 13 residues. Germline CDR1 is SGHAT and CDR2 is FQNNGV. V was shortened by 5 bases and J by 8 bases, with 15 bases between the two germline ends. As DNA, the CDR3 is TGTGCCAGCAGCCCACTCTCCGGGGAAGGCTACACCTTC. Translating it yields CASSPLSGEGYTF.

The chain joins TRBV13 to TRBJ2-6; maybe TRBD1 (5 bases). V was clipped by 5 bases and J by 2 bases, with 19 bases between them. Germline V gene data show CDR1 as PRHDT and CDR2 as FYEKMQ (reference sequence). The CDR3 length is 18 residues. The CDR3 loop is CASSHWGRVTPGANVLTF. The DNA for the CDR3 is TGTGCCAGCAGCCACTGGGGCAGGGTTACTCCTGGGGCCAACGTCCTGACTTTC. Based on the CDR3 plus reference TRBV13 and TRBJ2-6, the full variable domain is AAGVIQSPRHLIKEKRETATLKCYPIPRHDTVYWYQQGPGQDPQFLISFYEKMQSDKGSIPDRFSAQQFSDYHSELNMSSLELGDSALYFCASSHWGRVTPGANVLTFGAGSRLTVL.

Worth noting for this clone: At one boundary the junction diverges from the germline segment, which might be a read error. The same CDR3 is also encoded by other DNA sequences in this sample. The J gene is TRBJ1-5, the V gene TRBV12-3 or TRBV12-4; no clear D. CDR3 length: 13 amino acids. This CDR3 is CASSLHGEEPQHF. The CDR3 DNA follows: TGTGCCAGTAGTTTGCACGGAGAAGAGCCCCAGCATTTT.